The source of this T cell receptor beta chain is a study of molecular identifiers for immune sequencing clone quantification. This CDR3 has 12 amino acids. Germline CDR1 is SEHNR and CDR2 is FQNEAQ (reference sequence). As concerns this clonotype: Sequence at one end of the junction differs from germline and may be a read error.

Listed TCR primers, together with previously described methods, were used for the bulk TCR libraries. Using its own MiXCR run on the PCR reads, TCRdb lists one record per CDR3 protein. The table has about 630,000 distinct CDR3 sequences, 25% seen once; the top ten hold 0.78%. The rearrangement uses TRBV7-9 and TRBJ1-1; D is possibly TRBD1 (6 bases). The source is a human donor in good health. Some libraries in this study had Jurkat cell RNA spiked in. Sequenced input: naive CD8+ T cells from blood, with Jurkat cell RNA spiked in. Subset defined: FACS-sorted CD8+CD4-CCR7+CD45RA+ naive T cells. The CDR3, as DNA: TGTGCCGGGGGCACCAGGAACCCTGAAGCTTTCTTT. Translation: CAGGTRNPEAFF.